The next 20 T cell receptor beta chains were all read from a single sample in a study of glioma-infiltrating T cells after dendritic cell vaccination. TCRdb's copy holds only in-frame clones and misses some; the assay was immunoSEQ multiplex PCR. This sample yields about 38,000 clones, of which 70% to 85% are seen a single time; over 6.5% belongs to the top ten. The sequencing here drew on blood, taken before dendritic cell vaccination. The receptor source for this set is a human donor with glioblastoma.

The chain uses TRBV4-3 and TRBJ2-1; D perhaps matches TRBD2 (5 bases). Trimming removed 1 base at V and 0 bases at J, with 10 bases between. The CDR3 has 16 amino acids. From germline, CDR1 is LGHNA and CDR2 YSLEER. In nucleotides, the CDR3 is TGCGCCAGCAGCCAAGGACTATCGGACTCCTACAATGAGCAGTTCTTC. This encodes CASSQGLSDSYNEQFF.

This clone was observed a few times. The same CDR3 is also encoded by other DNA sequences in this sample. V and J are TRBV27 and TRBJ1-6; D is possibly TRBD1 (5 bases). V shed 4 bases and J shed 6 bases, with 7 bases lying between them. This CDR3 comprises 13 residues. The V gene's germline CDR1 is MNHEY and CDR2 SMNVEV (reference sequence). The CDR3 DNA is TGTGCCAGCAGTTGGGGCCTTAATTCACCCCTCCACTTT. This gives the protein CASSWGLNSPLHF.

V usage is TRBV30 and J usage is TRBJ2-3; possibly TRBD1 for D (6 bases). The V end lost 1 base, the J end lost 4 bases, and 12 bases lay between the germline ends. Germline CDR1 reads GTSNPN; CDR2 reads SVGIG (reference sequence). The CDR3 has 14 amino acids. CDR3 DNA: TGTGCCTGGAGTGAGGGGGTGACCGCAGATACGCAGTATTTT. Translated, it gives CAWSEGVTADTQYF.

The chain is built from TRBV25-1 and TRBJ1-3; possible D gene TRBD1, 5 bases. The CDR3 is made up of 16 amino acids. V lost 4 bases and J lost 4, with 17 bases in between. Germline loops: CDR1 MGHDK, CDR2 SYGVNS. This CDR3 is CASSGPFDSFGNTIYF. DNA for the CDR3: TGTGCCAGCAGTGGGCCTTTTGACAGCTTCGGAAACACCATATATTTT.

The chain couples TRBV4-3 to TRBJ2-7, with D perhaps matching TRBD2 (6 bases). Trimming took 2 bases from V and 4 from J, leaving 21 bases between them. Germline V gene lookup returns CDR1 LGHNA and CDR2 YSLEER. The CDR3 has 17 residues. The CDR3 DNA sequence: TGCGCCAGCAGCCAATACTATGGGACGGGGGACGTTTACGAGCAGTACTTC. It codes for CASSQYYGTGDVYEQYF.

The chain uses TRBV7-9 and TRBJ1-2; the D is unclear. The CDR3 runs 15 residues. Germline CDR1 is SEHNR and CDR2 is FQNEAQ (reference sequence). Trimming cost V 2 bases and J 5 bases, with 15 bases left between them. The DNA of the CDR3 is TGTGCCAGCAGCTTAAACTCGGGAGCCGGGTATGGCTACACCTTC. This gives the protein CASSLNSGAGYGYTF.

The chain employs TRBV11-3 and TRBJ2-5; 9 positions match TRBD1. The CDR3 contains 16 residues. CDR1 SGHNT and CDR2 YENEEA come from the germline V gene. The ends lost 1 base at V and 7 bases at J; junction bases unmatched: 10. Here the CDR3 reads CASSLAGTGNLGTQYF. The DNA of the CDR3 is TGTGCCAGCAGCTTAGCCGGGACAGGGAATTTGGGGACCCAGTACTTC.

The chain recombines TRBV7-8 with TRBJ1-1; 7 bases fit TRBD1. CDR1 and CDR2 (germline): SGHVS, FQNEAQ. The CDR3 consists of 13 residues. V was clipped by 5 bases and J by 7 bases; unmatched bases: 7. The CDR3 spells CASSPDGQDEAFF. DNA of the CDR3: TGTGCCAGCAGCCCCGACGGACAGGATGAAGCTTTCTTT.

Here the CDR3 reads CASSRDDGAYNEQFF. CDR3 nucleotides: TGTGCCAGCAGCCGAGACGACGGAGCCTACAATGAGCAGTTCTTC. The V and J genes are TRBV14 and TRBJ2-1; D is unclear. Germline CDR1 is SGHDN and CDR2 is FVKESK. The V end lost 4 bases, the J end lost 2 bases, and 12 bases lay between the germline ends. This CDR3 has 15 residues. Using reference TRBV14 and TRBJ2-1 for the parts outside the CDR3, the full variable domain is EAGVTQFPSHSVIEKGQTVTLRCDPISGHDNLYWYRRVMGKEIKFLLHFVKESKQDESGMPNNRFLAERTGGTYSTLKVQPAELEDSGVYFCASSRDDGAYNEQFFGPGTRLTVL.

The chain uses TRBV7-8 and TRBJ2-1; a possible D gene is TRBD2 (5 bases). Germline CDR1 reads SGHVS; CDR2 reads FQNEAQ. This CDR3 spans 16 amino acids. Deletions cut 4 bases from V and 2 bases from J, with 15 bases between. For the CDR3, the DNA is TGTGCCAGCAGCTATGGACTGCTCTCTCCCTACAATGAGCAGTTCTTC. Translated, it gives CASSYGLLSPYNEQFF.

The genes are TRBV6-6 and TRBJ1-3, with TRBD1 as a possible D gene (5 bases). The CDR3 covers 16 residues. The germline gives CDR1 MNHNY, CDR2 SVGAGI (reference sequence). Trimming left V 5 bases short and J 4 bases short, with 18 bases between. The CDR3 reads CASSQGWGERGNTIYF. CDR3 nucleotide sequence: TGTGCCAGCAGTCAAGGTTGGGGGGAGCGAGGAAACACCATATATTTT.

V usage is TRBV7-8 and J usage is TRBJ1-5, with a tentative D call TRBD1 (5 bases). Germline CDR1 SGHVS, CDR2 FQNEAQ. Between the trimmed V and J ends, which lost 5 bases and 11 bases, there was a span of 22 bases. The CDR3 spans 15 residues. DNA of the CDR3: TGTGCCAGCAGCCCCCGGGGGAGCCTGCGGGAAGCCCAGCATTTT. As protein: CASSPRGSLREAQHF.

In its sample, this clone was seen once. The V and J genes are TRBV18 and TRBJ1-5; a possible D gene is TRBD1 (5 bases). Per germline, CDR1 KGHSH and CDR2 LQKENI. The CDR3 extends over 15 amino acids. The V end lost 3 bases, the J end lost 3 bases, and 12 bases lay between the germline ends. The CDR3, as DNA: TGTGCCAGCTCACCGAATCAGGGTATCAATCAGCCCCAGCATTTT. It encodes CASSPNQGINQPQHF.

CDR3 in amino acids: CASSIDQEGRNSPLHF. CDR3 bases: TGTGCCAGTAGTATAGATCAAGAGGGGAGGAATTCACCCCTCCACTTT. The chain recombines TRBV19 with TRBJ1-6, with D perhaps matching TRBD1 (5 bases). CDR3 length: 16 amino acids. The germline V gene has CDR1 LNHDA and CDR2 SQIVND (reference sequence). V was pared by 0 bases and J by 7 bases, with 13 bases between. The full variable domain, with the rest looked up from reference TRBV19 and TRBJ1-6, is DGGITQSPKYLFRKEGQNVTLSCEQNLNHDAMYWYRQDPGQGLRLIYYSQIVNDFQKGDIAEGYSVSREKKESFPLTVTSAQKNPTAFYLCASSIDQEGRNSPLHFGNGTRLTVT.

The J gene is TRBJ1-2, the V gene TRBV14, with no clear D. Germline assignment: CDR1 SGHDN and CDR2 FVKESK. V was shortened by 5 bases and J by 1 base, with 5 bases between the two germline ends. CDR3 length: 12 residues. For the CDR3, the DNA is TGTGCCAGCAGCGGGCTTAACTATGGCTACACCTTC. Translated: CASSGLNYGYTF.

This chain joins TRBV13 and TRBJ2-7; 12 nucleotides match TRBD2. In germline, CDR1 is PRHDT, CDR2 FYEKMQ (reference sequence). J gave up 4 bases and V 4 bases, and 5 bases lay outside the gene matches. CDR3 length: 15 residues. The CDR3 DNA follows: TGTGCCAGCAGCTCTAGCGGGGGGGCCTTTTACGAGCAGTACTTC. Amino acids: CASSSSGGAFYEQYF.

The chain joins TRBV6-5 to TRBJ2-5, with 7 bases lining up with TRBD2. Trimming at V came to 2 bases and at J to 4 bases, leaving 1 base not matched to a gene. The CDR3 extends over 13 amino acids. Germline V gene data show CDR1 as MNHEY and CDR2 as SVGAGI. CDR3: CASSYGGGETQYF. The CDR3 DNA follows: TGTGCCAGCAGTTACGGGGGGGGAGAGACCCAGTACTTC.

This clone occurred once. The chain employs TRBV14 and TRBJ2-3, with 9 bases matching TRBD1. There are 17 residues in the CDR3. In germline, CDR1 is SGHDN, CDR2 FVKESK. J lost 2 bases, V lost 4 bases, and 10 bases had no gene match. This CDR3 reads CASSPWTGDRYTDTQYF. DNA of the CDR3: TGTGCCAGCAGCCCTTGGACAGGGGACCGTTACACAGATACGCAGTATTTT.

This clone has a handful of counts. This chain uses TRBV11-2 with TRBJ2-5, with 9 bases aligning to TRBD1. The CDR3 contains 15 residues. In germline, CDR1 is SGHAT, CDR2 FQNNGV. The junction had 9 bases not matched to a gene; V was cut back by 5 bases and J by 5 bases. The CDR3: CASSPGTGTGETQYF. CDR3 bases: TGTGCCAGCAGCCCGGGGACAGGGACCGGGGAGACCCAGTACTTC.

The V and J genes are TRBV28 and TRBJ2-7, with TRBD1 matching 7 bases. The ends lost 6 bases at V and 4 bases at J; junction bases unmatched: 6. CDR1 and CDR2 from the germline V gene are MDHEN and SYDVKM. The CDR3 runs to 13 residues. The CDR3 DNA is TGTGCCAGCAGCCCCGGGACAGAATACGAGCAGTACTTC. This sequence encodes CASSPGTEYEQYF.